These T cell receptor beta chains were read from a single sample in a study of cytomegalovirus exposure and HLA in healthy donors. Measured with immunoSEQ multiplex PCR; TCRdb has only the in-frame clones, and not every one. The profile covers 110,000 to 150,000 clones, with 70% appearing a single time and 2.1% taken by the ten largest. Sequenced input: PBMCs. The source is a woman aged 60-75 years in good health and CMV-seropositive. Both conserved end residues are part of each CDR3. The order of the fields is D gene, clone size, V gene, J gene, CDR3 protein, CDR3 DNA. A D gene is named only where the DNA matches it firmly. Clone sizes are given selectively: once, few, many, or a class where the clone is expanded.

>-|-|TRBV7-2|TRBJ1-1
CASSLASRGITEAFF
TGTGCCAGCAGCTTAGCGTCCAGGGGCATCACTGAAGCTTTCTTT
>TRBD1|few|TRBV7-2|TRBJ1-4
CASSSGQPNEKLFF
TGTGCCAGCAGCTCGGGACAGCCTAATGAAAAACTGTTTTTT
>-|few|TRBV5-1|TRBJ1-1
CASSFQTGNTEAFF
TGCGCCAGCAGCTTCCAGACAGGAAACACTGAAGCTTTCTTT
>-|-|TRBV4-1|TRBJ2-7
CASSQAAEGYEQYF
TGCGCCAGCAGCCAAGCGGCGGAGGGTTACGAGCAGTACTTC
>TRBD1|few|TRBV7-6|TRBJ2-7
CASSLAGGQGTYEQYF
TGTGCCAGCAGCTTAGCGGGAGGACAGGGAACCTACGAGCAGTACTTC
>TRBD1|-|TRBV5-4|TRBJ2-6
CASSQGGLNSGANVLTF
TGTGCCAGCAGCCAAGGGGGCCTGAACTCTGGGGCCAACGTCCTGACTTTC
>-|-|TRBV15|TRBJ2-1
CATSGPGQYNEQFF
TGTGCCACCAGCGGCCCGGGACAATACAATGAGCAGTTCTTC
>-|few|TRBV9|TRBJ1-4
CASSVQGTNEKLFF
TGTGCCAGCAGCGTACAGGGTACTAATGAAAAACTGTTTTTT
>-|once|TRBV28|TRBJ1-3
CASSFSGNTIYF
TGTGCCAGCAGTTTTAGCGGAAACACCATATATTTT
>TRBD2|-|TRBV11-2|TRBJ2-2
CASSLGGLAGVKLFF
TGTGCCAGCAGCTTGGGGGGACTAGCGGGAGTTAAGCTGTTTTTT
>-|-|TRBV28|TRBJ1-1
CASSLHSTNTEAFF
TGTGCCAGCAGTTTACATTCTACGAACACTGAAGCTTTCTTT
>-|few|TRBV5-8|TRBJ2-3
CASSLYADTQYF
TGTGCCAGCAGCTTGTATGCAGATACGCAGTATTTT
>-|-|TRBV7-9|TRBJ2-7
CASSLAASVGEQYF
TGTGCCAGCAGCTTAGCCGCTAGCGTTGGCGAGCAGTACTTC
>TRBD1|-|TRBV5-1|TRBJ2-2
CASSLTGDTGELFF
TGCGCCAGCAGCTTAACAGGGGACACCGGGGAGCTGTTTTTT
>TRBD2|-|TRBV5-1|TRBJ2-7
CASSLASGYEQYF
TGCGCCAGCAGCTTGGCTAGCGGCTACGAGCAGTACTTC
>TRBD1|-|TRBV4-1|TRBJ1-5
CASSQGDRGHQPQHF
TGCGCCAGCAGCCAAGGGGACAGGGGGCATCAGCCCCAGCATTTT
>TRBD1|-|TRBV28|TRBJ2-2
CASIMTGLDAGELFF
TGTGCCAGCATCATGACAGGGTTAGACGCCGGGGAGCTGTTTTTT
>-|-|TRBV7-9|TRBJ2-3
CASSLSGKSDTQYF
TGTGCCAGCAGCTTAAGCGGTAAATCAGATACGCAGTATTTT
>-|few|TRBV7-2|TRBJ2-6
CASSLAGDGSSGANVLTF
TGTGCCAGCAGCTTAGCGGGAGATGGGAGCTCTGGGGCCAACGTCCTGACTTTC
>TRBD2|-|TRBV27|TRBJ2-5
CASGVRGRAGETQYF
TGTGCCAGTGGTGTTCGCGGGAGGGCCGGAGAGACCCAGTACTTC
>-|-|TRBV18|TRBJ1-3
CASSSGRVDTIYF
TGTGCCAGCTCGTCAGGGAGGGTCGACACCATATATTTT
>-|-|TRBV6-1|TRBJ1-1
CASRGQRRGDTEAFF
TGTGCCAGCAGGGGACAAAGACGTGGGGACACTGAAGCTTTCTTT
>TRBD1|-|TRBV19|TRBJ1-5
CASSTGQGVGQPQHF
TGTGCCAGTAGCACCGGACAGGGGGTAGGGCAGCCCCAGCATTTT
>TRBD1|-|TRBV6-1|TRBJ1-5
CASREGQGAQPQHF
TGTGCCAGCAGAGAGGGACAGGGGGCCCAGCCCCAGCATTTT
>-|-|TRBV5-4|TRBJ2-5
CASSTDQETQYF
TGTGCCAGCAGTACAGATCAAGAGACCCAGTACTTC
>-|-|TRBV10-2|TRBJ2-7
CASSGGNYEQYF
TGCGCCAGCAGTGGCGGAAACTACGAGCAGTACTTC
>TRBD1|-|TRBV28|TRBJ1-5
CASILTGGQPQHF
TGTGCCAGCATCCTGACAGGGGGTCAGCCCCAGCATTTT
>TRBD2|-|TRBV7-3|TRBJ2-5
CASSHSGRGEETQYF
TGTGCCAGCAGCCATAGCGGGAGGGGCGAGGAGACCCAGTACTTC
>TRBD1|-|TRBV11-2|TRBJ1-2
CASTLQQGARYGYTF
TGTGCCAGCACCTTACAGCAGGGGGCTAGGTATGGCTACACCTTC
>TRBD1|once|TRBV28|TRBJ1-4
CALGDRTNEKLFF
TGTGCCCTCGGGGACAGAACTAATGAAAAACTGTTTTTT
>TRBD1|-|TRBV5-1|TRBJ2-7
CASSSKGQGAGEQYF
TGCGCCAGCAGCTCAAAAGGACAGGGGGCGGGCGAGCAGTACTTC
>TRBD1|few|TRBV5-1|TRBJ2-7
CASSLGQGPNYEQYF
TGCGCCAGCAGCTTGGGACAGGGTCCCAACTACGAGCAGTACTTC
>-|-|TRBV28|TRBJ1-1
CASSFRGTEAFF
TGTGCCAGCAGTTTTAGGGGCACTGAAGCTTTCTTT
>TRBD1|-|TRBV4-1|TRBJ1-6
CASSLGQGSYNSPLHF
TGCGCCAGCAGCCTGGGACAGGGTTCCTATAATTCACCCCTCCACTTT
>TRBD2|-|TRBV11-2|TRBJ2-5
CASSLDGGRTETQYF
TGTGCCAGCAGCTTAGATGGCGGGAGAACGGAGACCCAGTACTTC
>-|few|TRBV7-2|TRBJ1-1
CASSLDPGSEAFF
TGTGCCAGCAGCTTAGACCCAGGGTCTGAAGCTTTCTTT
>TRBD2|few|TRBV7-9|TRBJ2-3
CASSYSGSTDTQYF
TGTGCCAGCAGTTATAGCGGGAGCACAGATACGCAGTATTTT
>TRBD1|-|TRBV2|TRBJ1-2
CASAQPPGQGSRSYTF
TGTGCCAGCGCCCAACCGCCCGGACAGGGGTCGAGGAGCTACACCTTC
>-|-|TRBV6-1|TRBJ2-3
CASSGGGSTDTQYF
TGTGCCAGCAGCGGTGGCGGGAGCACAGATACGCAGTATTTT
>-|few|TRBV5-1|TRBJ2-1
CASSLSRAGPREQFF
TGCGCCAGCAGCTTGAGCAGGGCCGGGCCACGTGAGCAGTTCTTC
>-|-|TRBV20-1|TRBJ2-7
CIPQGTYEQYF
TGCATCCCCCAGGGAACCTACGAGCAGTACTTC
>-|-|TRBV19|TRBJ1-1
CASTGWSEAFF
TGTGCCAGTACCGGTTGGTCTGAAGCTTTCTTT
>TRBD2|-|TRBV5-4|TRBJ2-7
CASSSGTSGSPYEQYF
TGTGCCAGCAGCTCTGGGACTAGCGGGAGTCCCTACGAGCAGTACTTC
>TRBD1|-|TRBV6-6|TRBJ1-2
CASTTGGKDGYTF
TGTGCCAGCACTACAGGGGGTAAAGATGGCTACACCTTC